This passage covers 30 T cell receptor beta chains from one sample sequenced in a study of cytomegalovirus exposure and HLA in healthy donors. PCR employed 60 Vbeta and 13 Jbeta primers. The table came from immunoSEQ multiplex PCR; TCRdb's copy has only in-frame clones and leaves some out. The top ten hold 0.38% of the sample, which has 170,000 or so clones, 84% seen once. The sequencing sample was made of PBMCs. These receptors were collected from a boy younger than 10 in good health and CMV-seronegative.

The chain employs TRBV18 and TRBJ2-5; 7 positions agree with TRBD2. Judging by the DNA end, TRBJ2-7 fits better; the J call may be wrong. The CDR3 spans 15 residues. Germline V gene data show CDR1 as KGHSH and CDR2 as LQKENI. In DNA form, the CDR3 reads TGTGCCAGCTCACCCGGGACGGGGGGACCCTACGAGCAGTACTTC. Protein product: CASSPGTGGPYEQYF.

The chain has TRBV6-5 and TRBJ2-1; maybe TRBD2 (5 bases). Trimming took 2 bases from V and 9 from J, leaving 17 bases between them. This CDR3 comprises 15 residues. Germline V CDR1 and CDR2: MNHEY, SVGAGI. The CDR3 sequence: CASSYANEGVGEQFF. DNA for the CDR3: TGTGCCAGCAGTTACGCAAACGAGGGTGTCGGTGAGCAGTTCTTC.

V usage is TRBV28 and J usage is TRBJ2-1; D gene ambiguous. Germline-derived CDR1 and CDR2 are MDHEN and SYDVKM. With 3 bases removed from V and 8 bases from J, the gap between germline ends came to 5 bases. The CDR3 has 11 residues. CDR3 DNA: TGTGCCAGCAGTTTTATAGATGAGCAGTTCTTC. Translating it yields CASSFIDEQFF.

This clone was observed a few times. This chain links TRBV6-5 with TRBJ2-1; D may be TRBD2 (6 bases). Deletions cut 0 bases from V and 1 base from J, with 10 bases between. This CDR3 comprises 16 residues. CDR1 and CDR2 from the germline V gene are MNHEY and SVGAGI. CDR3 DNA: TGTGCCAGCAGTTACTCACGTAGCGGTTCCTACAATGAGCAGTTCTTC. Protein sequence: CASSYSRSGSYNEQFF.

The CDR3 region is CASSLSLTYEQYF. DNA for the CDR3: TGTGCCAGCAGTTTAAGCTTGACCTACGAGCAGTACTTC. The chain uses TRBV28 and TRBJ2-7; D is unclear. This CDR3 has 13 residues. Germline V gives CDR1 MDHEN, CDR2 SYDVKM. The V end lost 2 bases, the J end lost 2 bases, and 7 bases lay between the germline ends.

This chain links TRBV11-2 with TRBJ1-1; a possible D gene is TRBD1 (6 bases). The CDR3 length is 16 residues. V was shortened by 1 base and J by 0 bases, with 12 bases between the two germline ends. Germline loops: CDR1 SGHAT, CDR2 FQNNGV. The chain's CDR3 is CASSLVPTGMNTEAFF. The DNA for the CDR3 is TGTGCCAGCAGCTTAGTCCCTACAGGGATGAACACTGAAGCTTTCTTT.

The chain's CDR3 is CASSFLSGSYEQYF. CDR3 DNA sequence: TGTGCCAGCAGCTTTTTGAGCGGTTCCTACGAGCAGTACTTC. This sequence joins TRBV5-4 and TRBJ2-7; D possibly corresponds to TRBD2 (5 bases). The CDR3 has 14 amino acids. Germline CDR1 SGHNT, CDR2 YYREEE (reference sequence). Trimming took off 2 bases at V and 1 base at J, with 10 bases between the two ends. Supplemented by reference TRBV5-4 and TRBJ2-7, the full variable domain reads ETGVTQSPTHLIKTRGQQVTLRCSSQSGHNTVSWYQQALGQGPQFIFQYYREEENGRGNFPPRFSGLQFPNYSSELNVNALELDDSALYLCASSFLSGSYEQYFGPGTRLTVT.

The genes are TRBV9 and TRBJ1-2; TRBD1 is a possible D gene (6 bases). V lost 0 bases and J lost 10, with 10 bases in between. Germline V gene data show CDR1 as SGDLS and CDR2 as YYNGEE. The CDR3 covers 12 residues. The DNA of the CDR3 is TGTGCCAGCAGCGTAGAGGACAGTAACTACACCTTC. The encoded protein is CASSVEDSNYTF.

The chain carries TRBV4-1 and TRBJ1-2, with 7 bases aligning to TRBD1. The germline CDR1 and CDR2 sequences are MGHRA and YSYEKL. The CDR3 sequence is 15 residues long. V lost 1 base and J lost 0; bases outside the gene matches: 2. Here the CDR3 DNA reads TGCGCCAGCAGCCAAGGGGACAGTTCTAACTATGGCTACACCTTC. Its translation: CASSQGDSSNYGYTF.

This chain joins TRBV5-4 and TRBJ1-4; 12 nucleotides agree with TRBD1. The germline gives CDR1 SGHNT, CDR2 YYREEE (reference sequence). The junction had 2 bases not matched to a gene; V was cut back by 3 bases and J by 5 bases. This CDR3 has 15 amino acids. The CDR3 coding sequence is TGTGCCAGCAGCTGGGGACAGGGGGCAAATGAAAAACTGTTTTTT. This gives the protein CASSWGQGANEKLFF.

This clone was recorded once. The V call is TRBV5-4, the J call TRBJ2-3; 7 bases fit TRBD1. V shed 2 bases, J shed 1 base, and the junction held 7 bases outside the gene matches. This CDR3 comprises 16 residues. Germline CDR1 reads SGHNT; CDR2 reads YYREEE (reference sequence). The CDR3 DNA sequence: TGTGCCAGCAGCTTTAACAGGGGAAGTGGCACAGATACGCAGTATTTT. Protein product: CASSFNRGSGTDTQYF.

The chain recombines TRBV7-9 with TRBJ2-3, with TRBD2 matching 7 bases. The V gene's germline CDR1 is SEHNR and CDR2 FQNEAQ (reference sequence). The CDR3 totals 18 residues. The junction had 15 bases not matched to a gene; V was cut back by 5 bases and J by 1 base. The CDR3 loop reads CASSDMDQRGLGTDTQYF. As DNA, the CDR3 is TGTGCCAGCAGCGACATGGACCAGCGGGGTTTGGGCACAGATACGCAGTATTTT.

The chain recombines TRBV7-9 with TRBJ2-7; D is possibly TRBD1 (6 bases). Germline values: CDR1 SEHNR, CDR2 FQNEAQ (reference sequence). V was pared by 5 bases and J by 2 bases, with 10 bases between. The CDR3 length is 13 residues. The chain's CDR3 is CASSRQVAYEQYF. CDR3 nucleotide sequence: TGTGCCAGCAGCCGACAGGTAGCCTACGAGCAGTACTTC.

The V call is TRBV6-1, the J call TRBJ2-5; D uncertain. The germline V gene has CDR1 MNHNS and CDR2 SASEGT. There are 14 residues in the CDR3. The ends were cut back, 3 bases at V and 0 bases at J, with 8 bases in the middle. CDR3 loop: CASSENQYQETQYF. The CDR3 bases are TGTGCCAGCAGTGAGAACCAGTACCAAGAGACCCAGTACTTC.

The V call is TRBV4-1, the J call TRBJ2-4, with TRBD2 matching over 10 bases. The CDR3 sequence is 20 residues long. Germline trimming cut 2 bases from V and 0 bases from J; bases unmatched to any gene: 13. The germline V gene has CDR1 MGHRA and CDR2 YSYEKL. The CDR3 region is CASSQRISLAGEGAKNIQYF. CDR3 DNA: TGCGCCAGCAGCCAAAGGATCTCCCTAGCGGGAGAGGGAGCCAAAAACATTCAGTACTTC.

The chain links TRBV6-1 to TRBJ1-1; 10 bases agree with TRBD1. This CDR3 is 16 amino acids long. The V and J ends lost 3 bases and 5 bases, in that order; junction bases with no gene match: 9. The germline gives CDR1 MNHNS, CDR2 SASEGT. CDR3 nucleotide sequence: TGTGCCAGCAGTGAGAGGAGACAGGGGGCTAGGACTGAAGCTTTCTTT. This codes for CASSERRQGARTEAFF.

This chain links TRBV11-2 with TRBJ2-3, with 10 positions matching TRBD2. V dropped 5 bases and J dropped 0; count of bases not matched to a gene: 8. Germline V lookup: CDR1 SGHAT, CDR2 FQNNGV. The CDR3 sequence is 17 residues long. CDR3 in DNA: TGTGCCAGCAGCATCCAGGGACTAGCGTCTAGCACAGATACGCAGTATTTT. Its protein product is CASSIQGLASSTDTQYF.

The chain combines TRBV19 with TRBJ2-1, with 15 bases fitting TRBD2. The CDR3 loop spans 18 amino acids. The germline gives CDR1 LNHDA, CDR2 SQIVND (reference sequence). Losses at the gene ends were 3 bases for V and 8 bases for J; bases not matched to a gene: 11. CDR3 protein: CASSMRGTSGRPRHEQFF. CDR3 DNA: TGTGCCAGTAGTATGCGGGGGACTAGCGGGAGGCCGCGGCATGAGCAGTTCTTC. The whole variable domain, filled in from reference TRBV19 and TRBJ2-1, reads DGGITQSPKYLFRKEGQNVTLSCEQNLNHDAMYWYRQDPGQGLRLIYYSQIVNDFQKGDIAEGYSVSREKKESFPLTVTSAQKNPTAFYLCASSMRGTSGRPRHEQFFGPGTRLTVL.

The rearrangement joins TRBV5-1 to TRBJ2-7, with 9 bases fitting TRBD2. Trimming removed 7 bases from V and 0 bases from J; junction bases left unmatched: 5. CDR3 length equals 14 residues. Germline assignment: CDR1 SGHRS and CDR2 YFSETQ. The CDR3 reads CASSQREDSYEQYF. In nucleotides, the CDR3 is TGCGCCAGCTCCCAGCGGGAGGACTCCTACGAGCAGTACTTC. The full variable domain, completed using reference TRBV5-1 and TRBJ2-7, is KAGVTQTPRYLIKTRGQQVTLSCSPISGHRSVSWYQQTPGQGLQFLFEYFSETQRNKGNFPGRFSGRQFSNSRSEMNVSTLELGDSALYLCASSQREDSYEQYFGPGTRLTVT.

This clone was picked up one time. This chain joins TRBV7-7 and TRBJ2-5, with 7 bases fitting TRBD2. In germline, CDR1 is SSHAT, CDR2 FNYEAQ (reference sequence). V lost 5 bases and J lost 0; bases outside the gene matches: 6. The CDR3 totals 15 residues. The CDR3 is CASSPLGTNQETQYF. CDR3 nucleotide sequence: TGTGCCAGCAGCCCACTTGGGACTAACCAAGAGACCCAGTACTTC.

The V call is TRBV15, the J call TRBJ1-2; 7 bases are a match to TRBD1. V lost 3 bases to trimming and J lost 6 bases; unmatched junction nucleotides: 19. CDR1 and CDR2 from the germline V gene are LNHNV and YYDKDF (reference sequence). The CDR3 runs 18 residues. CDR3 DNA: TGTGCCACCAGCAGTAGGGGATTCGTTACAGGGGAGTCGGATGGCTACACCTTC. This encodes CATSSRGFVTGESDGYTF.

The chain carries TRBV29-1 and TRBJ1-1; D is uncertain. Per germline, CDR1 SQVTM and CDR2 ANQGSEA. Trimming left V 8 bases short and J 4 bases short, with 14 bases between. This CDR3 is 12 amino acids long. CDR3 sequence (DNA): TGCAGCACCGACCGGGGAGGCACTGAAGCTTTCTTT. This codes for CSTDRGGTEAFF.

This clone came up once. The chain is built from TRBV6-5 and TRBJ2-5; no definite D call. This CDR3 region has 14 residues. Germline lookup yields CDR1 MNHEY and CDR2 SVGAGI. Trimming pared 2 bases from V and 2 bases from J, leaving 9 bases between. The CDR3 sequence: CASSYSSVQETQYF. As DNA, the CDR3 is TGTGCCAGCAGTTACAGCTCTGTACAAGAGACCCAGTACTTC.

This chain links TRBV6-6 with TRBJ2-7; 7 bases are a match to TRBD2. There are 14 residues in the CDR3. J was trimmed by 4 bases and V by 8 bases; bases with no gene match: 11. Germline CDR1 is MNHNY and CDR2 is SVGAGI (reference sequence). The CDR3 coding sequence is TGTGCCAGCTGGGGAGGGTTCGGGAAGTACGAGCAGTACTTC. Translation gives CASWGGFGKYEQYF.

V usage is TRBV10-1 and J usage is TRBJ2-1; D is perhaps TRBD1 (7 bases). The CDR3 totals 12 residues. V lost 5 bases and J lost 7, with 9 bases in between. CDR1 and CDR2 (germline): WNHNN, SYGVQD (reference sequence). This chain's CDR3 is CASSSGGNEQFF. DNA of the CDR3: TGCGCCAGCAGTTCAGGGGGGAATGAGCAGTTCTTC.

The CDR3 loop reads CASSPVLYEQYF. DNA for the CDR3: TGTGCCAGCAGCCCCGTTTTGTACGAGCAGTACTTC. The J gene is TRBJ2-5, the V gene TRBV7-9; D gene ambiguous. Judging by the DNA end, TRBJ2-7 fits better; the J call may be wrong. Germline V lookup: CDR1 SEHNR, CDR2 FQNEAQ (reference sequence). The CDR3 is 12 amino acids.

This chain's CDR3 is CASRGAGNQPQHF. For the CDR3, the DNA is TGTGCCAGCAGGGGGGCAGGCAATCAGCCCCAGCATTTT. The chain is built from TRBV25-1 and TRBJ1-5, with a possible D match to TRBD1 (6 bases). CDR3 length: 13 residues. With 6 bases removed from V and 2 bases from J, the gap between germline ends came to 8 bases. Germline-derived CDR1 and CDR2 are MGHDK and SYGVNS. Using reference TRBV25-1 and TRBJ1-5 for the parts outside the CDR3, the full variable domain is EADIYQTPRYLVIGTGKKITLECSQTMGHDKMYWYQQDPGMELHLIHYSYGVNSTEKGDLSSESTVSRIRTEHFPLTLESARPSHTSQYLCASRGAGNQPQHFGDGTRLSIL.

The chain uses TRBV12-5 and TRBJ2-3, with D possibly being TRBD1 (5 bases). Germline-derived CDR1 and CDR2 are LGHNT and FRNRAP. This CDR3 region has 14 residues. Trimming shortened V by 1 base and J by 2 bases, and 7 bases separated the two germline ends. CDR3 DNA sequence: TGTGCTAGTGGTTTGGGCAGGGACACAGATACGCAGTATTTT. Translation: CASGLGRDTDTQYF.

The chain combines TRBV7-9 with TRBJ1-4; tentatively, D is TRBD1 (6 bases). Germline V CDR1 and CDR2: SEHNR, FQNEAQ (reference sequence). V dropped 2 bases and J dropped 3 bases, with 16 bases sitting between them. CDR3 size: 17 residues. This CDR3 reads CASSLPGVGRANEKLFF. DNA for the CDR3: TGTGCCAGCAGCTTACCAGGGGTGGGCCGGGCTAATGAAAAACTGTTTTTT.

Notes on this clone: Other nucleotide sequences from this sample produce the same CDR3. J is TRBJ2-7 and V is TRBV11-2; 14 nucleotides agree with TRBD2. This CDR3 has 15 amino acids. The V segment lost 5 bases and the J segment 3 bases; nucleotides outside the gene matches: 3. The germline CDR1 and CDR2 sequences are SGHAT and FQNNGV. DNA for the CDR3: TGTGCCAGCAGCCTTGGACTAGCGGGGGGCTACGAGCAGTACTTC. Amino acid sequence: CASSLGLAGGYEQYF.